Listed below are T cell receptor beta chains from one sample, sequenced in a study of OX40 agonist ivuxolimab in advanced cancers. Using immunoSEQ multiplex PCR, the repertoire was profiled, and TCRdb retains in-frame clones only, with some absent. The sample holds fewer than 75,000 clones, 90% to 95% seen once. The source was CD4+ or CD8+ T cells sorted from blood, collected in a trial of the OX40 agonist ivuxolimab. The receptor source for this set is an adult with an advanced solid tumor such as melanoma, head and neck, liver or kidney cancer. CDR3s include the opening cysteine and the closing phenylalanine or tryptophan. Each record gives: CDR3 protein, CDR3 DNA, J gene, D gene, V gene, clone size. D genes are given only for firm matches. The listing skips clone size in some rows; elsewhere it reads once, few, many or a size class.

cdr3_aa: CASTQGTGRYGAFF
cdr3_nt: TGTGCCAGCACCCAAGGGACAGGGCGGTACGGAGCTTTCTTT
j_call: TRBJ1-1
d_call: TRBD1
v_call: TRBV28
clone_size: NA

cdr3_aa: CASSVGPNTEAFF
cdr3_nt: TGTGCCAGCAGTGTGGGTCCGAACACTGAAGCTTTCTTT
j_call: TRBJ1-1
d_call: NA
v_call: TRBV2
clone_size: NA

cdr3_aa: CAISGYRGNTDTQYF
cdr3_nt: TGTGCCATCAGTGGTTACAGGGGAAATACAGATACGCAGTATTTT
j_call: TRBJ2-3
d_call: TRBD1
v_call: TRBV10-3
clone_size: once

cdr3_aa: CASSPRRGHQETQYF
cdr3_nt: TGTGCCAGCAGCCCAAGGAGAGGACATCAAGAGACCCAGTACTTC
j_call: TRBJ2-5
d_call: NA
v_call: TRBV7-2
clone_size: NA

cdr3_aa: CASSPGGWTEAFF
cdr3_nt: TGTGCCAGCAGCCCGGGGGGATGGACTGAAGCTTTCTTT
j_call: TRBJ1-1
d_call: NA
v_call: TRBV11-3
clone_size: NA

cdr3_aa: CASSKLGLAGAETQYF
cdr3_nt: TGTGCCAGCAGCAAGTTGGGACTAGCGGGGGCAGAGACCCAGTACTTC
j_call: TRBJ2-5
d_call: TRBD2
v_call: TRBV5-4
clone_size: NA

cdr3_aa: CASSLPGGLYSNQPQHF
cdr3_nt: TGTGCCAGCAGCCTCCCTGGGGGGCTATATAGCAATCAGCCCCAGCATTTT
j_call: TRBJ1-5
d_call: NA
v_call: TRBV5-6
clone_size: NA

cdr3_aa: CASSLPGTRREQYF
cdr3_nt: TGTGCCAGCAGCCTTCCCGGGACCCGCCGGGAGCAGTACTTC
j_call: TRBJ2-7
d_call: NA
v_call: TRBV5-6
clone_size: NA

cdr3_aa: CASSPRTSGSYEQYF
cdr3_nt: TGTGCCAGCAGCCCGCGGACTAGCGGGAGTTACGAGCAGTACTTC
j_call: TRBJ2-7
d_call: TRBD2
v_call: TRBV11-3
clone_size: NA

cdr3_aa: CASSLGGTQGYTF
cdr3_nt: TGTGCCAGCAGCTTAGGGGGGACTCAAGGCTACACCTTC
j_call: TRBJ1-2
d_call: NA
v_call: TRBV7-9
clone_size: NA

cdr3_aa: CSVGTSGGDSSYNEQFF
cdr3_nt: TGCAGCGTTGGGACTAGCGGGGGGGATAGCTCCTACAATGAGCAGTTCTTC
j_call: TRBJ2-1
d_call: TRBD2
v_call: TRBV29-1
clone_size: NA

cdr3_aa: CASSLSGPLNTEAFF
cdr3_nt: TGTGCCAGCAGCCTAAGCGGGCCACTGAACACTGAAGCTTTCTTT
j_call: TRBJ1-1
d_call: NA
v_call: TRBV2
clone_size: NA

cdr3_aa: CASSSRNTEAFF
cdr3_nt: TGTGCCAGCAGCTCCCGGAACACTGAAGCTTTCTTT
j_call: TRBJ1-1
d_call: NA
v_call: TRBV7-7
clone_size: NA

cdr3_aa: CASSHTGGNQPQHF
cdr3_nt: TGCGCCAGCAGCCATACAGGGGGCAATCAGCCCCAGCATTTT
j_call: TRBJ1-5
d_call: TRBD1
v_call: TRBV4-1
clone_size: NA

cdr3_aa: CASSSGSLVNTEAFF
cdr3_nt: TGCGCCAGCAGTTCCGGGTCCCTTGTGAACACTGAAGCTTTCTTT
j_call: TRBJ1-1
d_call: NA
v_call: TRBV5-1
clone_size: NA

cdr3_aa: CASSLFSGAQGEQYF
cdr3_nt: TGTGCCAGCAGCTTATTTTCTGGGGCCCAGGGGGAGCAGTACTTC
j_call: TRBJ2-7
d_call: NA
v_call: TRBV11-2
clone_size: NA

cdr3_aa: CASSEAVSYNEQFF
cdr3_nt: TGTGCCAGCAGTGAAGCGGTGTCCTACAATGAGCAGTTCTTC
j_call: TRBJ2-1
d_call: NA
v_call: TRBV2
clone_size: NA

cdr3_aa: CASSLTQGGEKLFF
cdr3_nt: TGCGCCAGCAGCTTAACCCAGGGGGGTGAAAAACTGTTTTTT
j_call: TRBJ1-4
d_call: TRBD1
v_call: TRBV5-1
clone_size: NA

cdr3_aa: CASSGPQGAAEAFF
cdr3_nt: TGTGCCAGCAGTGGCCCCCAGGGGGCGGCTGAAGCTTTCTTT
j_call: TRBJ1-1
d_call: TRBD1
v_call: TRBV28
clone_size: once

cdr3_aa: CASSFMPTGYLLNTEAFF
cdr3_nt: TGTGCCAGCAGTTTTATGCCCACAGGGTACTTATTGAACACTGAAGCTTTCTTT
j_call: TRBJ1-1
d_call: NA
v_call: TRBV27
clone_size: NA

cdr3_aa: CASSEWGQAPNTEAFF
cdr3_nt: TGTGCCAGCAGTGAATGGGGACAGGCCCCGAACACTGAAGCTTTCTTT
j_call: TRBJ1-1
d_call: TRBD1
v_call: TRBV6-1
clone_size: NA

cdr3_aa: CASSLGVGETQYF
cdr3_nt: TGTGCCAGCAGCTTAGGTGTTGGAGAGACCCAGTACTTC
j_call: TRBJ2-5
d_call: NA
v_call: TRBV7-6
clone_size: NA

cdr3_aa: CASGTGGSTDTQYF
cdr3_nt: TGTGCCAGCGGGACGGGCGGTAGCACAGATACGCAGTATTTT
j_call: TRBJ2-3
d_call: NA
v_call: TRBV11-3
clone_size: NA

cdr3_aa: CASSVGTSGGTDTQYF
cdr3_nt: TGTGCCAGCAGCGTAGGAACTAGCGGGGGTACAGATACGCAGTATTTT
j_call: TRBJ2-3
d_call: TRBD2
v_call: TRBV9
clone_size: NA

cdr3_aa: CASHLGTGYIGELFF
cdr3_nt: TGCGCCAGCCACCTCGGGACAGGGTACATCGGGGAGCTGTTTTTT
j_call: TRBJ2-2
d_call: TRBD1
v_call: TRBV4-1
clone_size: NA

cdr3_aa: CSVIGGGNTIYF
cdr3_nt: TGCAGCGTTATCGGGGGCGGAAACACCATATATTTT
j_call: TRBJ1-3
d_call: NA
v_call: TRBV29-1
clone_size: NA

cdr3_aa: CASSQLAGGKDTQYF
cdr3_nt: TGCGCCAGCAGCCAACTAGCGGGGGGGAAAGATACGCAGTATTTT
j_call: TRBJ2-3
d_call: TRBD2
v_call: TRBV4-3
clone_size: NA

cdr3_aa: CASSLVGYNEQFF
cdr3_nt: TGTGCCAGCAGTTTGGTGGGCTACAATGAGCAGTTCTTC
j_call: TRBJ2-1
d_call: NA
v_call: TRBV28
clone_size: NA

cdr3_aa: CASSLIGTGGYEQYF
cdr3_nt: TGCGCCAGCAGCTTGATAGGGACAGGAGGGTACGAGCAGTACTTC
j_call: TRBJ2-7
d_call: TRBD1
v_call: TRBV5-1
clone_size: NA

cdr3_aa: CASSFGTGENTEAFF
cdr3_nt: TGTGCCAGTAGTTTCGGGACAGGGGAGAACACTGAAGCTTTCTTT
j_call: TRBJ1-1
d_call: TRBD1
v_call: TRBV19
clone_size: NA

cdr3_aa: CATQNSGSPYEQYF
cdr3_nt: TGCGCCACCCAAAACTCGGGATCCCCCTACGAGCAGTACTTC
j_call: TRBJ2-7
d_call: NA
v_call: TRBV10-2
clone_size: NA

cdr3_aa: CASSPDRSGANVLTF
cdr3_nt: TGTGCCAGTAGTCCGGACAGGTCTGGGGCCAACGTCCTGACTTTC
j_call: TRBJ2-6
d_call: TRBD1
v_call: TRBV19
clone_size: NA

cdr3_aa: CASTNRASPPQHF
cdr3_nt: TGTGCCAGTACCAACCGGGCCTCCCCGCCCCAGCATTTT
j_call: TRBJ1-5
d_call: NA
v_call: TRBV6-1
clone_size: NA

cdr3_aa: CASSLVWEGLTSSYEQYF
cdr3_nt: TGTGCCAGCAGCTTGGTATGGGAGGGTTTAACTAGCTCCTACGAGCAGTACTTC
j_call: TRBJ2-7
d_call: TRBD2
v_call: TRBV11-3
clone_size: once

cdr3_aa: CASSLQVFADTQYF
cdr3_nt: TGTGCCAGCAGCCTACAGGTTTTCGCAGATACGCAGTATTTT
j_call: TRBJ2-3
d_call: NA
v_call: TRBV7-8
clone_size: NA

cdr3_aa: CASSPGTGRNTEAFF
cdr3_nt: TGTGCCAGCTCACCAGGGACGGGCAGGAACACTGAAGCTTTCTTT
j_call: TRBJ1-1
d_call: NA
v_call: TRBV18
clone_size: NA

cdr3_aa: CASSPGFPGETQYF
cdr3_nt: TGTGCCAGCTCACCAGGCTTCCCGGGCGAGACCCAGTACTTC
j_call: TRBJ2-5
d_call: NA
v_call: TRBV18
clone_size: NA

cdr3_aa: CASSSGQGAAFF
cdr3_nt: TGTGCCAGCAGCTCAGGACAGGGGGCGGCTTTCTTT
j_call: TRBJ1-1
d_call: TRBD1
v_call: TRBV7-2
clone_size: NA

cdr3_aa: CASSQGQGNTEAFF
cdr3_nt: TGTGCCAGCAGCCAAGGACAGGGGAACACTGAAGCTTTCTTT
j_call: TRBJ1-1
d_call: TRBD1
v_call: TRBV7-9
clone_size: NA

cdr3_aa: CASSRPGLSSYEQYF
cdr3_nt: TGTGCCAGCTCCCGTCCGGGACTGAGCTCCTACGAGCAGTACTTC
j_call: TRBJ2-7
d_call: NA
v_call: TRBV6-5
clone_size: NA

cdr3_aa: CASSLLVRTYEQYF
cdr3_nt: TGTGCCAGCAGCTTATTGGTTCGAACCTACGAGCAGTACTTC
j_call: TRBJ2-7
d_call: NA
v_call: TRBV7-2
clone_size: NA

cdr3_aa: CASSQEGLAGVGETQYF
cdr3_nt: TGTGCCAGCAGCCAAGAGGGACTAGCGGGGGTAGGAGAGACCCAGTACTTC
j_call: TRBJ2-5
d_call: TRBD2
v_call: TRBV4-2
clone_size: NA

cdr3_aa: CASSSGERETQYF
cdr3_nt: TGTGCCAGCAGCTCCGGAGAGCGAGAGACCCAGTACTTC
j_call: TRBJ2-5
d_call: NA
v_call: TRBV7-2
clone_size: few

cdr3_aa: CASSLSRRDTQYF
cdr3_nt: TGTGCCAGCAGTTTATCGAGAAGAGATACGCAGTATTTT
j_call: TRBJ2-3
d_call: NA
v_call: TRBV27
clone_size: NA

cdr3_aa: CASSSTEVVQPQHF
cdr3_nt: TGTGCCAGCAGTTCGACAGAAGTCGTTCAGCCCCAGCATTTT
j_call: TRBJ1-5
d_call: NA
v_call: TRBV28
clone_size: NA

cdr3_aa: CASSFRTGRYGYTF
cdr3_nt: TGTGCCAGCAGTTTCCGGACAGGTCGCTATGGCTACACCTTC
j_call: TRBJ1-2
d_call: TRBD1
v_call: TRBV28
clone_size: once

cdr3_aa: CASRPHPGRGNSPLHF
cdr3_nt: TGTGCCAGCAGACCTCACCCGGGGCGGGGGAATTCACCCCTCCACTTT
j_call: TRBJ1-6
d_call: NA
v_call: TRBV28
clone_size: NA

cdr3_aa: CASSDRTGGYEQYF
cdr3_nt: TGCGCCAGCAGCGATCGGACAGGGGGCTACGAGCAGTACTTC
j_call: TRBJ2-7
d_call: TRBD1
v_call: TRBV5-1
clone_size: once

cdr3_aa: CASSLGGVGANVLTF
cdr3_nt: TGTGCCAGCAGCTTAGGGGGAGTTGGGGCCAACGTCCTGACTTTC
j_call: TRBJ2-6
d_call: NA
v_call: TRBV7-8
clone_size: NA

cdr3_aa: CASSPHSTGNTGELFF
cdr3_nt: TGTGCCAGCAGCCCTCATTCGACAGGGAACACCGGGGAGCTGTTTTTT
j_call: TRBJ2-2
d_call: NA
v_call: TRBV5-5
clone_size: NA

cdr3_aa: CASSSSGGGTDTQYF
cdr3_nt: TGTGCCAGCAGCTCTAGCGGGGGGGGCACAGATACGCAGTATTTT
j_call: TRBJ2-3
d_call: TRBD2
v_call: TRBV25-1
clone_size: NA

cdr3_aa: CASSPGTGRREQYF
cdr3_nt: TGTGCCAGCAGTCCCGGGACAGGGAGGAGAGAGCAGTACTTC
j_call: TRBJ2-7
d_call: TRBD1
v_call: TRBV27
clone_size: NA

cdr3_aa: CASSLVPASTDTQYF
cdr3_nt: TGTGCCAGCAGCTTAGTGCCGGCTAGCACAGATACGCAGTATTTT
j_call: TRBJ2-3
d_call: NA
v_call: TRBV11-3
clone_size: NA

cdr3_aa: CAWGEGASGYTF
cdr3_nt: TGTGCCTGGGGCGAGGGGGCTTCTGGCTACACCTTC
j_call: TRBJ1-2
d_call: TRBD1
v_call: TRBV30
clone_size: NA

cdr3_aa: CASSLGGGRYNEQFF
cdr3_nt: TGTGCCAGCAGCTTGGGGGGGGGCCGGTACAATGAGCAGTTCTTC
j_call: TRBJ2-1
d_call: NA
v_call: TRBV5-4
clone_size: NA

cdr3_aa: CASSPSTGKAFF
cdr3_nt: TGTGCCAGCAGCCCGAGTACAGGGAAGGCTTTCTTT
j_call: TRBJ1-1
d_call: NA
v_call: TRBV6-5
clone_size: once

cdr3_aa: CASSLVLAGVYEQYF
cdr3_nt: TGTGCCAGCAGCTTAGTGCTAGCGGGAGTCTACGAGCAGTACTTC
j_call: TRBJ2-7
d_call: TRBD2
v_call: TRBV7-2
clone_size: NA

cdr3_aa: CASSPGTGPLLDTQYF
cdr3_nt: TGCGCCAGCAGCCCCGGGACAGGGCCCCTTCTGGATACGCAGTATTTT
j_call: TRBJ2-3
d_call: TRBD1
v_call: TRBV5-1
clone_size: NA

cdr3_aa: CASSKLGDEQFF
cdr3_nt: TGTGCCAGCAGTAAACTGGGGGATGAGCAGTTCTTC
j_call: TRBJ2-1
d_call: NA
v_call: TRBV6-5
clone_size: NA

cdr3_aa: CSARTTYEQYF
cdr3_nt: TGCAGTGCTAGGACAACCTACGAGCAGTACTTC
j_call: TRBJ2-7
d_call: NA
v_call: TRBV20-1
clone_size: NA